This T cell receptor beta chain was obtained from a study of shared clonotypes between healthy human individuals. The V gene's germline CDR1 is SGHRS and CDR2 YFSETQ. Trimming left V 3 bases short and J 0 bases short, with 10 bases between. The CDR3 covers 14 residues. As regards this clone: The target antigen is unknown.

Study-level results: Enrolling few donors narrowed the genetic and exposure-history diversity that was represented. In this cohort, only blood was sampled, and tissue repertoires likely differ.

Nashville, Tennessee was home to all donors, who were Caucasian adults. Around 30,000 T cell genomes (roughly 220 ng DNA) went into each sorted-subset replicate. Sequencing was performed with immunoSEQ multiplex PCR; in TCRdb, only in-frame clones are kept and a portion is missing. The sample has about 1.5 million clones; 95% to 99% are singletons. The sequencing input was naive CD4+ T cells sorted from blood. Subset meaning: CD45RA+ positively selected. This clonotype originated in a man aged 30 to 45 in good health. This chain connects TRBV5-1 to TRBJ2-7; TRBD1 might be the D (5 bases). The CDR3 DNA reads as TGCGCCAGCAGCTCGATGACAGCCTCCTACGAGCAGTACTTC. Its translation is CASSSMTASYEQYF.